This T cell receptor (beta chain) was captured by sequencing in a study of blood T cell repertoires in COVID-19. Only in-frame clones appear in the TCRdb table, and some are missing; sequencing was by immunoSEQ multiplex PCR. The sample lists hundreds of thousands of clones; roughly four fifths were seen once. Trimming cost V 6 bases and J 6 bases; bases outside gene matches: 11. The length of the CDR3 is 15 residues. CDR1 and CDR2 from the germline V gene are MNHEY and SVGAGI. The chain carries TRBV6-5 and TRBJ2-3; TRBD1 agrees at 8 bases. The sample taken for sequencing was peripheral blood. This TCR was sampled from a woman older than 75 with acute or convalescent COVID-19. The CDR3 nucleotides read TGTGCCAGCAGGACTCGGACAGGGATGCTGGATACGCAGTATTTT. Translation gives CASRTRTGMLDTQYF.